This TCR beta chain was profiled in a study of STAT5B mutations in CD4+ large granular lymphocyte leukemia. Study-wide findings and caveats: Top patient clones used TRBV06 genes more often: 8/27 versus 2/35 in controls.

Clones were sequenced by immunoSEQ multiplex PCR, and TCRdb holds only the in-frame ones, with some missing. The sample has 30,000 to 35,000 clones, roughly 80% seen once. Points on this clone: The antigen is not known.

V gave up 3 bases and J gave up 0 bases, with 8 bases separating them. The germline CDR1 and CDR2 sequences are SGHRS and YFSETQ. The CDR3 is 14 residues long. The chain recombines TRBV5-1 with TRBJ2-3; perhaps TRBD1 as D (6 bases). What was sequenced was CD4+ T cells from blood buffy coats. The source is a human donor in good health. The CDR3 region has the DNA TGCGCCAGCAGCTGGGACACCAGCACAGATACGCAGTATTTT. It codes for CASSWDTSTDTQYF.